A selection of T cell receptor beta chains follows, all from one sample in a study of glioma-infiltrating T cells after dendritic cell vaccination. Data came from immunoSEQ multiplex PCR; TCRdb stores just in-frame clones and leaves some out. The table lists 50,000 to 80,000 clones, 82% of them singletons, with 9.2% in the top ten. The starting material was blood, obtained before dendritic cell vaccination. The receptors stem from a human donor with glioblastoma. The CDR3 runs from the conserved cysteine through the conserved F or W. Fields, in order: V gene, D gene, clone size, J gene, CDR3 protein, CDR3 DNA. D genes are given only for firm matches. Clone size appears in some rows only: once, few, many, or a class for an expanded clone.

>TRBV5-1|TRBD1|-|TRBJ2-2
CASSLGTGSTGELFF
TGCGCCAGCAGCTTAGGGACAGGGAGCACCGGGGAGCTGTTTTTT
>TRBV5-1|TRBD1|-|TRBJ2-5
CASSLSVTGGGEQYF
TGCGCCAGCAGCTTGTCGGTCACAGGGGGCGGGGAGCAGTACTTC
>TRBV6-1|-|-|TRBJ2-1
CASSEEKGAYNEQFF
TGTGCCAGCAGTGAAGAAAAGGGGGCCTACAATGAGCAGTTCTTC
>TRBV27|TRBD2|-|TRBJ2-7
CTSGGGGWKYEQYF
TGTACCAGCGGGGGGGGAGGGTGGAAGTACGAGCAGTACTTC
>TRBV30|-|-|TRBJ1-2
CAWRRSFYGYTF
TGTGCCTGGCGCCGGTCCTTCTATGGCTACACCTTC
>TRBV19|-|-|TRBJ2-7
CASSRGRGRGEQYF
TGTGCCAGTAGTCGGGGCAGGGGACGTGGCGAGCAGTACTTC
>TRBV7-2|TRBD1|-|TRBJ1-5
CASSLAIDRAHQPQHF
TGTGCCAGCAGCTTAGCTATTGACAGGGCGCATCAGCCCCAGCATTTT
>TRBV5-1|TRBD2|-|TRBJ2-1
CASSVGTNPYNEQFF
TGCGCCAGCAGCGTCGGGACTAACCCTTACAATGAGCAGTTCTTC
>TRBV11-2|TRBD2|-|TRBJ2-3
CASSLGTLAGGTDTQYF
TGTGCCAGCAGCTTAGGGACACTAGCGGGGGGGACAGATACGCAGTATTTT
>TRBV5-8|-|-|TRBJ1-5
CASNLGDRNQPQHF
TGTGCCAGCAACCTAGGAGACAGGAATCAGCCCCAGCATTTT
>TRBV29-1|TRBD1|-|TRBJ2-1
CSRGQDTYNEQFF
TGCAGTCGGGGACAGGACACCTACAATGAGCAGTTCTTC
>TRBV4-3|TRBD1|few|TRBJ1-4
CASSHPGTGVDEKLFF
TGCGCCAGCAGCCATCCCGGGACAGGGGTGGATGAAAAACTGTTTTTT
>TRBV28|-|-|TRBJ2-7
CATTGLDEQYF
TGTGCCACCACAGGGCTCGACGAGCAGTACTTC
>TRBV6-1|-|-|TRBJ1-1
CASSEAAGNTEAFF
TGTGCCAGCAGTGAAGCAGCGGGGAACACTGAAGCTTTCTTT
>TRBV19|-|few|TRBJ1-1
CASSTQRGLTEAFF
TGTGCCAGTAGTACCCAACGCGGGTTGACTGAAGCTTTCTTT
>TRBV6-1|TRBD2|-|TRBJ2-7
CASRSGGPNYEQYF
TGTGCCAGCAGGAGCGGGGGTCCAAACTACGAGCAGTACTTC
>TRBV6-5|TRBD1|-|TRBJ1-2
CASSYTQGAWGYTF
TGTGCCAGCAGTTACACCCAGGGGGCCTGGGGCTACACCTTC
>TRBV5-1|TRBD1|-|TRBJ2-3
CASSHDRDRGITDTQYF
TGCGCCAGCAGTCATGACCGGGACAGGGGCATCACAGATACGCAGTATTTT
>TRBV5-1|-|-|TRBJ2-3
CASSKGPGVGTDTQYF
TGCGCCAGCAGCAAAGGGCCGGGGGTAGGCACAGATACGCAGTATTTT
>TRBV19|-|-|TRBJ2-7
CASSILGHPYEQYF
TGTGCCAGTAGTATATTAGGACATCCCTACGAGCAGTACTTC
>TRBV5-4|TRBD1|-|TRBJ2-2
CASSWDRVDTGELFF
TGTGCCAGCAGCTGGGACAGGGTTGACACCGGGGAGCTGTTTTTT
>TRBV7-8|-|-|TRBJ2-1
CASSRPSGPYNEQFF
TGTGCCAGCAGCCGACCCAGCGGACCGTACAATGAGCAGTTCTTC
>TRBV6-5|TRBD2|-|TRBJ2-3
CASRLAGGPTDTQYF
TGTGCCAGCAGGTTAGCGGGGGGGCCGACAGATACGCAGTATTTT
>TRBV4-2|TRBD1|few|TRBJ2-6
CASSPSGGVTGANVLTF
TGTGCCAGCAGCCCCTCAGGGGGCGTAACTGGGGCCAACGTCCTGACTTTC
>TRBV29-1|-|-|TRBJ2-1
CSVGSAVEGNEQFF
TGCAGCGTTGGATCGGCCGTTGAGGGCAATGAGCAGTTCTTC
>TRBV5-6|-|few|TRBJ2-7
CASSPPTGWQYF
TGTGCCAGCAGCCCCCCGACAGGTTGGCAGTACTTC
>TRBV11-2|TRBD1|-|TRBJ2-7
CASSWDRDSYEQYF
TGTGCCAGCAGCTGGGACAGGGACTCCTACGAGCAGTACTTC
>TRBV6-1|-|-|TRBJ2-7
CASSEDTGYISYEQYF
TGTGCCAGCAGTGAAGATACAGGATACATCTCCTACGAGCAGTACTTC
>TRBV7-6|TRBD1|-|TRBJ2-2
CASSLSQGARTGELFF
TGTGCCAGCAGCTTGAGCCAGGGGGCGCGGACCGGGGAGCTGTTTTTT
>TRBV28|-|few|TRBJ1-2
CASSLGSSYGYTF
TGTGCCAGCAGTTTGGGGAGTAGCTATGGCTACACCTTC
>TRBV10-3|TRBD1|-|TRBJ1-5
CAIRQGADQPQHF
TGTGCCATTAGACAGGGGGCCGATCAGCCCCAGCATTTT
>TRBV27|TRBD1|-|TRBJ1-5
CASSPFWTGGSQPQHF
TGTGCCAGCAGTCCCTTTTGGACAGGGGGAAGTCAGCCCCAGCATTTT
>TRBV6-1|-|-|TRBJ1-1
CASNRLMNTEAFF
TGTGCCAGCAACAGATTAATGAACACTGAAGCTTTCTTT
>TRBV10-1|TRBD1|-|TRBJ1-1
CASSRDRDTEAFF
TGCGCCAGCAGCCGGGACAGGGACACTGAAGCTTTCTTT
>TRBV27|-|-|TRBJ1-2
CASSTSGLTNYGYTF
TGTGCCAGCAGTACATCAGGGCTCACTAACTATGGCTACACCTTC
>TRBV6-1|-|-|TRBJ1-5
CASIEEVQGNQPQHF
TGTGCCAGCATCGAAGAGGTACAGGGCAATCAGCCCCAGCATTTT
>TRBV5-5|-|-|TRBJ1-5
CASSRLPGDQPQHF
TGTGCCAGCAGCAGATTACCAGGGGATCAGCCCCAGCATTTT
>TRBV11-3|-|once|TRBJ1-4
CASSLDVITRGNEKLFF
TGTGCCAGCAGCTTAGATGTAATCACAAGAGGGAATGAAAAACTGTTTTTT
>TRBV29-1|-|-|TRBJ2-5
CSVEGRGVRETQYF
TGCAGCGTTGAAGGCAGGGGAGTTAGGGAGACCCAGTACTTC
>TRBV4-2|-|-|TRBJ2-7
CASSQVAVSSYEQYF
TGTGCCAGCAGCCAAGTTGCGGTGAGCTCCTACGAGCAGTACTTC
>TRBV6-5|-|-|TRBJ2-7
CASSSGGHNLYEQYF
TGTGCCAGCAGTAGCGGAGGCCACAACCTCTACGAGCAGTACTTC
>TRBV10-1|-|once|TRBJ2-7
CASSEMGFYEQYF
TGCGCCAGCAGTGAGATGGGCTTCTACGAGCAGTACTTC
>TRBV5-1|-|-|TRBJ2-3
CASSGVYRGSTDTQYF
TGCGCCAGCAGCGGCGTTTACAGAGGGAGCACAGATACGCAGTATTTT
>TRBV10-2|-|-|TRBJ1-5
CASSEFKGGNQPQHF
TGCGCCAGCAGTGAATTTAAGGGGGGCAATCAGCCCCAGCATTTT
>TRBV28|TRBD2|-|TRBJ2-5
CASSSASGDQETQYF
TGTGCCAGCAGTTCCGCTAGCGGGGATCAAGAGACCCAGTACTTC
>TRBV10-2|-|few|TRBJ1-3
CASSEPGRDSGNTIYF
TGCGCCAGCAGTGAGCCAGGGAGGGACTCTGGAAACACCATATATTTT
>TRBV19|TRBD1|-|TRBJ1-1
CASSPGGRSTEAFF
TGTGCCAGTAGTCCAGGGGGGAGGAGCACTGAAGCTTTCTTT
>TRBV7-2|-|-|TRBJ2-1
CASSRDFSSYNEQFF
TGTGCCAGCAGCCGGGACTTCAGCTCCTACAATGAGCAGTTCTTC
>TRBV7-9|TRBD2|once|TRBJ2-1
CASSFGAGFYNEQFF
TGTGCCAGCAGCTTTGGAGCGGGGTTCTACAATGAGCAGTTCTTC
>TRBV5-5|TRBD2|-|TRBJ2-7
CASSLAWGGREQYF
TGTGCCAGCAGCTTGGCCTGGGGAGGGCGCGAGCAGTACTTC